The 5 T cell receptor delta chains below all came from one sample that was sequenced in a study of γδ T cells in repeated Plasmodium falciparum infection. Vgamma9/Vdelta2+ and Vdelta2-negative gammadelta T cells were flow-sorted from PBMC for bulk sequencing. TCRdb used CATT to re-call clones from the multiplex PCR reads. The sample consists of 85,000 to 100,000 delta-chain clones, approximately 1% of them appearing once. Sequencing input: gamma-delta T cells from blood. These receptors were collected from a pool of human donors (malaria-infected and uninfected, not separated).

Concerning this clone itself: TCRdb records a much larger clone's protein for this DNA, with a difference at residue 11 that likely arises from a read error; the protein given is the translation of the DNA. The genes are TRDV1 and TRDJ1, with TRDD3 matching 8 bases. The J segment lost 1 base and the V segment lost 1 base, leaving 11 bases of the junction unmatched. The CDR3 extends over 18 amino acids. Germline V gene lookup returns CDR1 TSWWSYY and CDR2 QGS. The CDR3 DNA follows: TGTGCTCTTGGGGAACCTCCGTACTGGGGGGTACGCACCGATAAACTCATCTTT. This encodes CALGEPPYWGVRTDKLIF.

A few counts support this clone. This likely traces to a read error, being one base from a far larger clone. Other DNA sequences from this sample encode an identical CDR3 as well. The chain uses TRDV1 and TRDJ1; D unclear. No J gene was available from TCRdb, and it was assigned here by a germline match of the DNA. This CDR3 spans 19 amino acids. From germline, CDR1 is TSWWSYY and CDR2 QGS. The V end was cut by 2 bases, the J end by 0 bases, with 22 bases between. CDR3 nucleotide sequence: TGTGCTCTTGGGGAAAGCCCCCCACTCCGCCCACCGTACACCGATAAACTCATCTTT. It specifies CALGESPPLRPPYTDKLIF.

Note on this clone: This DNA translates differently at residue 13 from the TCRdb protein, which is that of a much larger clone; a read error is likely, and the protein shown is the DNA's own translation. The J gene is TRDJ1, the V gene TRDV2, with 13 bases that match TRDD3. TCRdb is silent on the J gene; assignment here came from matching the DNA to germline. The germline gives CDR1 GEAIGNYY, CDR2 EKD. The J segment lost 4 bases and the V segment lost 1 base, leaving 11 bases of the junction unmatched. The CDR3 totals 18 residues. The CDR3 DNA sequence: TGTGCCTGTGACACAGTACTGGGGGATACGTCCGTCATCGATAAACTCATCTTT. It is translated as CACDTVLGDTSVIDKLIF.

The sample holds a few counts of this clone. TCRdb's protein, taken from a much larger clone, differs from this DNA's translation at residue 13, likely owing to a read error; the protein displayed comes from the DNA. The chain carries TRDV2 and TRDJ1; 7 bases fit TRDD3. The germline gives CDR1 GEAIGNYY, CDR2 EKD. This CDR3 has 18 amino acids. The V gene end was trimmed by 0 bases and the J gene end by 4 bases; junction bases not matched to a gene: 16. The DNA of the CDR3 is TGTGCCTGTGACACCGTGGGTACCTGGGGGGACGGGGACGATAAACTCATCTTT. Translating gives CACDTVGTWGDGDDKLIF.

On this clone: TCRdb records a much larger clone's protein for this DNA, with a difference at residue 3 that likely arises from a read error; the protein given is the translation of the DNA. The CDR3 is CAYDTMSRTYTDKLIF. CDR3 in DNA: TGTGCCTATGACACCATGTCCAGAACATACACCGATAAACTCATCTTT. The V and J genes are TRDV2 and TRDJ1; no definite D call. Germline matching of the DNA provided the J gene here, since TCRdb leaves it blank. Germline V gives CDR1 GEAIGNYY, CDR2 EKD. CDR3 length: 16 residues.